These 18 T cell receptor beta chains share one sample of origin, sequenced in a study of blood T cell repertoires in COVID-19. Clones were read by immunoSEQ multiplex PCR, and TCRdb kept only the in-frame ones, dropping some. The sample lists more than 60,000 clones, 90% to 95% occurring once. Sequenced: peripheral blood. All receptors derive from a human donor in a cohort sampled during active COVID-19.

This chain uses TRBV9 with TRBJ2-2; D unclear. Germline CDR1 and CDR2: SGDLS and YYNGEE. The CDR3 covers 14 residues. V was cut by 0 bases and J by 1 base, with 4 bases left in between. The CDR3 loop is CASSVVGNTGELFF. As DNA, the CDR3 is TGTGCCAGCAGCGTAGTCGGGAACACCGGGGAGCTGTTTTTT.

This clone was observed a handful of times. The chain is built from TRBV18 and TRBJ1-5; 8 nucleotides match TRBD1. The ends lost 6 bases at V and 6 bases at J; junction bases unmatched: 10. The CDR3 is 15 residues long. Per germline, CDR1 KGHSH and CDR2 LQKENI. CDR3 nucleotide sequence: TGTGCCAGCTCCCAATCCCAGGGGGCACGTCAGCCCCAGCATTTT. Translating it yields CASSQSQGARQPQHF.

The chain combines TRBV7-9 with TRBJ1-1, with no clear D. There are 15 residues in the CDR3. V dropped 5 bases and J dropped 2 bases, with 15 bases sitting between them. Germline CDR1 reads SEHNR; CDR2 reads FQNEAQ (reference sequence). The DNA for the CDR3 is TGTGCCAGCAGCCCCAGGAACCGACAAAACACTGAAGCTTTCTTT. This codes for CASSPRNRQNTEAFF. Full variable domain (rest looked up from reference TRBV7-9 and TRBJ1-1): DTGVSQNPRHKITKRGQNVTFRCDPISEHNRLYWYRQTLGQGPEFLTYFQNEAQLEKSRLLSDRFSAERPKGSFSTLEIQRTEQGDSAMYLCASSPRNRQNTEAFFGQGTRLTVV.

The genes are TRBV19 and TRBJ1-2, with 9 bases lining up with TRBD1. Germline V lookup: CDR1 LNHDA, CDR2 SQIVND (reference sequence). After removal of 4 bases from V and 4 bases from J, the junction contained 10 bases not matched to a gene. CDR3 length: 16 residues. The CDR3 region is CASSTSVTGGSYGYTF. CDR3 nucleotide sequence: TGTGCCAGTAGTACGTCCGTGACAGGGGGTTCCTATGGCTACACCTTC.

The chain joins TRBV20-1 to TRBJ1-5; 7 bases match TRBD1. V trimming: 3 bases; J trimming: 7 bases; junction bases outside the gene matches: 9. Germline CDR1 DFQATT, CDR2 SNEGSKA (reference sequence). This CDR3 has 14 amino acids. This chain's CDR3 is CSASTQGLKQPQHF. As DNA, the CDR3 is TGCAGTGCTAGTACACAGGGGTTGAAGCAGCCCCAGCATTTT.

This rearrangement joins TRBV10-3 to TRBJ1-1; 10 nucleotides agree with TRBD1. Per the germline V gene, CDR1 is ENHRY and CDR2 is SYGVKD. V was clipped by 6 bases and J by 4 bases; unmatched bases: 5. The CDR3 spans 14 residues. The CDR3 DNA follows: TGTGCCATCAGAGAGGGACAGGGGCCCACTGAAGCTTTCTTT. Its protein product is CAIREGQGPTEAFF.

The V and J genes are TRBV27 and TRBJ1-6, with TRBD1 matching over 9 bases. This CDR3 region has 16 residues. Germline loops: CDR1 MNHEY, CDR2 SMNVEV (reference sequence). Trimming at V came to 6 bases and at J to 7 bases, leaving 10 bases not matched to a gene. The CDR3 DNA follows: TGTGCCAGCAGCCGTAACAGGGGGCCCGGGAATTCACCCCTCCACTTT. It encodes CASSRNRGPGNSPLHF.

V usage is TRBV7-2 and J usage is TRBJ1-5; 10 bases align to TRBD1. V lost 1 base and J lost 2; bases outside the gene matches: 8. Germline CDR1 is SGHTA and CDR2 is FQGNSA. The CDR3 spans 18 residues. The DNA of the CDR3 is TGTGCCAGCAGCTTAGTTGGGACAGGGGCCGACGGCAATCAGCCCCAGCATTTT. Protein product: CASSLVGTGADGNQPQHF. Together with reference TRBV7-2 and TRBJ1-5, the CDR3 gives the full variable domain: GAGVSQSPSNKVTEKGKDVELRCDPISGHTALYWYRQSLGQGLEFLIYFQGNSAPDKSGLPSDRFSAERTGGSVSTLTIQRTQQEDSAVYLCASSLVGTGADGNQPQHFGDGTRLSIL.

The chain uses TRBV2 and TRBJ2-1, with D unresolved. This CDR3 is built from 12 residues. CDR1 SNHLY and CDR2 FYNNEI come from the germline V gene. Trimming removed 4 bases at V and 7 bases at J, with 8 bases between. CDR3 nucleotide sequence: TGTGCCAGCAGTGTGCCCCTAAATGAGCAGTTCTTC. It encodes CASSVPLNEQFF.

This clone was seen only once. This sequence joins TRBV20-1 and TRBJ2-5; perhaps TRBD2 as D (5 bases). The CDR3 totals 12 residues. The ends were cut back, 3 bases at V and 4 bases at J, with 9 bases in the middle. Per the germline V gene, CDR1 is DFQATT and CDR2 is SNEGSKA (reference sequence). In nucleotides, the CDR3 is TGCAGTGCTAGTAGGCTAGCAGAGACCCAGTACTTC. It yields the protein CSASRLAETQYF.

This chain uses TRBV5-6 with TRBJ2-2, with 8 bases matching TRBD1. Germline lookup yields CDR1 SGHDT and CDR2 YYEEEE. The CDR3 has 16 residues. Losses at the gene ends were 3 bases for V and 4 bases for J; bases not matched to a gene: 8. Here the CDR3 DNA reads TGTGCCAGCAGCTGGATCAGGGGGCTTGGCACCGGGGAGCTGTTTTTT. This encodes CASSWIRGLGTGELFF.

V is TRBV3-1 (or the pseudogene TRBV3-2) and J is TRBJ2-1; D may be TRBD2 (5 bases). Deletions cut 1 base from V and 5 bases from J, with 12 bases between. Per germline, CDR1 LGHDT and CDR2 YNNKEL (reference sequence). The CDR3 length is 15 residues. The CDR3 sequence is CASSQGAGSNNEQFF. DNA for the CDR3: TGTGCCAGCAGCCAAGGTGCGGGTTCCAACAATGAGCAGTTCTTC.

The chain couples TRBV5-1 to TRBJ2-6; D remains unclear. CDR3 length: 17 residues. CDR1 and CDR2 (germline): SGHRS, YFSETQ. V lost 4 bases, J lost 0 bases, and 14 bases lay in between. CDR3 nucleotides: TGCGCCAGCAGCCCTAATAATATGCGCTCTGGGGCCAACGTCCTGACTTTC. This translates into CASSPNNMRSGANVLTF.

The genes are TRBV7-9 and TRBJ2-3; TRBD2 is a possible D gene (6 bases). V was pared by 4 bases and J by 7 bases, with 9 bases between. CDR1 is SEHNR, CDR2 FQNEAQ, per germline (reference sequence). This CDR3 contains 12 residues. CDR3 nucleotides: TGTGCCAGCAGCTCCGGAGGGTATACGCAGTATTTT. It yields the protein CASSSGGYTQYF.

The J gene is TRBJ1-1, the V gene TRBV5-1, with 11 bases fitting TRBD1. CDR1 and CDR2 from the germline V gene are SGHRS and YFSETQ. The J segment lost 4 bases and the V segment lost 3 bases, leaving 5 bases of the junction unmatched. This CDR3 contains 15 residues. CDR3 region: CASSSTGTGGTEAFF. DNA of the CDR3: TGCGCCAGCAGCTCGACCGGGACAGGGGGCACTGAAGCTTTCTTT.

The rearrangement uses TRBV7-8 and TRBJ2-7; D not certain. This CDR3 contains 14 residues. Germline V gives CDR1 SGHVS, CDR2 FQNEAQ. V lost 1 base and J 2 bases, leaving 9 bases between the germline ends. Here the CDR3 reads CASSLGRPPYEQYF. CDR3 nucleotides: TGTGCCAGCAGCTTAGGGCGGCCTCCCTACGAGCAGTACTTC.

The chain couples TRBV11-2 to TRBJ1-3; D not resolved. Trimming cost V 2 bases and J 4 bases, with 3 bases left between them. Germline V gene data show CDR1 as SGHAT and CDR2 as FQNNGV. There are 12 residues in the CDR3. The DNA for the CDR3 is TGTGCCAGCAGCTTAAGCGGAAACACCATATATTTT. Amino acid sequence: CASSLSGNTIYF.

The V and J genes are TRBV12-3 or TRBV12-4 and TRBJ2-2; D ambiguous. This CDR3 has 12 amino acids. V gave up 7 bases and J gave up 2 bases, with 5 bases separating them. The CDR3 loop reads CASTYNTGELFF. The DNA for the CDR3 is TGTGCCAGCACCTATAACACCGGGGAGCTGTTTTTT.